This TCR beta chain came from a study of cytomegalovirus exposure and HLA in healthy donors. Findings and limits, study-wide: For most TCR beta V segments, an earlier analysis put the productive rate at about 90% or about 30% of the time. HLA alleles showed associations with 16,951 TCR beta sequences in a later analysis, at a 0.05 false discovery rate. Most TCR sequences proved rare, with some public TCRs found in many donors.

The V and J ends lost 6 bases and 4 bases respectively, with 16 bases between them. CDR3 length equals 14 residues. The germline V gene has CDR1 SGHNT and CDR2 YYREEE (reference sequence). Concerning this clone itself: Its matching antigen is unknown.

PCR was performed using 60 Vbeta and 13 Jbeta primers. Sequenced by immunoSEQ multiplex PCR; TCRdb stores in-frame clones only, minus some. The sample has under 130,000 clones; about 80% are singletons. The sample was PBMCs. The sequence derives from a man in his fifties or sixties in good health and CMV-seropositive. The chain has TRBV5-4 and TRBJ1-2, with TRBD1 as a possible D gene (5 bases). CDR3 coding DNA: TGTGCCAGCAAGGTAGGGGCCTGGACCTATGGCTACACCTTC. Protein: CASKVGAWTYGYTF.